The 5 T cell receptor beta chains in this list originate from one sample, sequenced in a study of T cell clones after liver transplantation. Libraries were prepared by immunoSEQ multiplex PCR; TCRdb keeps only in-frame clonotypes and omits some of them. The table records around 100,000 clones, approximately 85% of them present only once. Sequencing used CD4+ T cells from blood, obtained before liver transplant. The receptors were gathered from a human donor who received a liver transplant.

V is TRBV18 and J is TRBJ2-7; tentatively, D is TRBD1 (5 bases). The CDR3 is 15 residues long. V lost 2 bases to trimming and J lost 4 bases, with 15 bases between them. Germline V gene data show CDR1 as KGHSH and CDR2 as LQKENI. The CDR3 coding sequence is TGTGCCAGCTCACCAAATCGTGGACAAGGATACGAGCAGTACTTC. Amino acid sequence: CASSPNRGQGYEQYF.

J is TRBJ2-7 and V is TRBV5-6, with a weak D call TRBD2 (6 bases). Per the germline V gene, CDR1 is SGHDT and CDR2 is YYEEEE. This CDR3 has 16 residues. The V end was cut by 0 bases, the J end by 4 bases, with 17 bases between. The CDR3 loop reads CASSLGFSGESYEQYF. Written as DNA, the CDR3 is TGTGCCAGCAGCTTGGGGTTTAGCGGAGAATCGTACGAGCAGTACTTC.

V usage is TRBV28 and J usage is TRBJ1-5, with D perhaps TRBD1 (5 bases). The CDR3 totals 15 residues. CDR1 MDHEN and CDR2 SYDVKM come from the germline V gene. Trimming shortened V by 7 bases and J by 1 base, and 14 bases separated the two germline ends. CDR3 loop: CASNPGRRSNQPQHF. CDR3 sequence (DNA): TGTGCCAGCAACCCAGGGCGGAGGAGCAATCAGCCCCAGCATTTT. Supplemented by reference TRBV28 and TRBJ1-5, the full variable domain reads DVKVTQSSRYLVKRTGEKVFLECVQDMDHENMFWYRQDPGLGLRLIYFSYDVKMKEKGDIPEGYSVSREKKERFSLILESASTNQTSMYLCASNPGRRSNQPQHFGDGTRLSIL.

The chain is built from TRBV4-2 and TRBJ1-4; D perhaps matches TRBD1 (6 bases). CDR3 length: 15 amino acids. V lost 1 base and J lost 5, with 11 bases in between. Germline CDR1 LGHNA, CDR2 YNFKEQ. The DNA of the CDR3 is TGTGCCAGCAGCCAAGGGAACAGGGTAAATGAAAAACTGTTTTTT. It yields the protein CASSQGNRVNEKLFF.

The chain uses TRBV15 and TRBJ2-3; no reliable D call. With 6 bases removed from V and 6 bases from J, the gap between germline ends came to 16 bases. Germline CDR1 LNHNV, CDR2 YYDKDF (reference sequence). CDR3 length equals 14 residues. The CDR3 DNA follows: TGTGCCACCAGGGACCGTCCGACACGGGATACGCAGTATTTT. Translating gives CATRDRPTRDTQYF. Supplemented by reference TRBV15 and TRBJ2-3, the full variable domain reads DAMVIQNPRYQVTQFGKPVTLSCSQTLNHNVMYWYQQKSSQAPKLLFHYYDKDFNNEADTPDNFQSRRPNTSFCFLDIRSPGLGDTAMYLCATRDRPTRDTQYFGPGTRLTVL.